These 25 T cell receptor beta chains share one sample of origin, sequenced in a study of regulatory T cells in long-lasting Graves disease. Library construction for TCR beta used iRepertoire HTBI primers and Arm-PCR of CDR3 regions. TCRdb reprocessed the multiplex PCR reads with MiXCR, giving one entry per CDR3 protein. Of hundreds of thousands of distinct CDR3 sequences in the sample, approximately 16% are singletons; the top ten hold 30%. The sample's time point: newly diagnosed GD, antithyroid drugs for less than 3 months. Generation of the TCR library employed RNA extracted from PBMCs. These data were also filed under a second study, of T cells in Graves' hyperthyroidism and ophthalmopathy.

Sequencing used peripheral blood mononuclear cells (PBMCs), obtained at new diagnosis, from a patient treated with antithyroid drugs. These receptor sequences come from a man aged 40-50 years with Graves disease.

This clonotype was observed at least ten times. The chain uses TRBV20-1 and TRBJ2-1; D not resolved. Deletions cut 3 bases from V and 0 bases from J, with 9 bases between. Looked up from germline, CDR1 is DFQATT and CDR2 is SNEGSKA (reference sequence). The CDR3 runs to 14 residues. This CDR3 is CSASKASSYNEQFF. The CDR3 DNA is TGCAGTGCTAGTAAAGCCAGCTCCTACAATGAGCAGTTCTTC.

In the case of this clonotype: With a far larger clone one base away, a read error is the likely cause. The chain is built from TRBV2 and TRBJ2-7, with TRBD2 matching over 8 bases. The junction had 11 bases not matched to a gene; V was cut back by 3 bases and J by 7 bases. This CDR3 has 15 residues. In germline, CDR1 is SNHLY, CDR2 FYNNEI. CDR3 sequence: CASSEGAGGLDEQYF. CDR3 sequence (DNA): TGTGCCAGCAGTGAGGGGGCGGGGGGCTTGGATGAGCAGTACTTC.

The chain links TRBV7-9 to TRBJ2-5, with D tentatively TRBD1 or TRBD2 (5 bases each). Germline V gene lookup returns CDR1 SEHNR and CDR2 FQNEAQ (reference sequence). Trimming stripped 4 bases from V and 13 bases from J, with 16 bases between. The CDR3 is 12 amino acids. CDR3 protein: CASSWDDARRYF. The CDR3 DNA reads TGTGCCAGCAGCTGGGACGATGCTCGGAGGTACTTC.

The chain is built from TRBV28 and TRBJ1-5; tentative D call: TRBD1 (5 bases). Germline assignment: CDR1 MDHEN and CDR2 SYDVKM. This CDR3 is 14 amino acids long. V was cut by 7 bases and J by 4 bases, with 14 bases left in between. The CDR3 DNA sequence: TGTGCCAGCATCCCCCCAGGGCGTAATCAGCCCCAGCATTTT. Residues: CASIPPGRNQPQHF.

For this clonotype: A much larger clone differs from this one at a single base, so this may be a read error. The CDR3 nucleotides are TGCGCCAGCAGCTTGGCGGGCCGGGTCACTGAAGCTTTCTTT. This gives the protein CASSLAGRVTEAFF. The V call is TRBV5-1, the J call TRBJ1-1; D gene unclear. Per the germline V gene, CDR1 is SGHRS and CDR2 is YFSETQ. This CDR3 is built from 14 residues. V was cut by 0 bases and J by 4 bases, with 10 bases left in between.

V and J are TRBV20-1 and TRBJ1-4, with D unclear. The CDR3 is 14 amino acids. V lost 6 bases, J lost 0 bases, and 11 bases lay in between. Germline V gene lookup returns CDR1 DFQATT and CDR2 SNEGSKA (reference sequence). CDR3 sequence (DNA): TGCAGTGCCAACCCCCCAGCAACTAATGAAAAACTGTTTTTT. Protein: CSANPPATNEKLFF.

This clonotype appeared a few times. The chain uses TRBV12-3 or TRBV12-4 and TRBJ2-5; D might be TRBD2 (5 bases). The CDR3 sequence is 14 residues long. V gave up 5 bases and J gave up 5 bases, with 15 bases separating them. The CDR3 DNA reads TGTGCCAGCAGTGATACAGAGGGTCGGGAGACCCAGTACTTC. It is translated as CASSDTEGRETQYF.

About this clonotype itself: A read error may explain this, as a much larger clone is one base away. The rearrangement links TRBV3-1 to TRBJ2-5; D is unresolved. Germline-derived CDR1 and CDR2 are LGHDT and YNNKEL (reference sequence). The CDR3 sequence is 14 residues long. V was trimmed by 3 bases and J by 11 bases, leaving 19 bases between them. In DNA, the CDR3 is TGTGCCAGCAGCCAGTACTTTACGTACAATGAGCAGTACTTC. Its translation is CASSQYFTYNEQYF.

This clonotype was detected many times. The chain is built from TRBV6-1 and TRBJ1-1; D is possibly TRBD1 (6 bases). Trimming cost V 6 bases and J 8 bases, with 13 bases left between them. This CDR3 is 12 amino acids long. Germline-derived CDR1 and CDR2 are MNHNS and SASEGT. The DNA of the CDR3 is TGTGCCAGCAGGCAGGGGCCGGGGGAAGCTTTCTTT. It translates to CASRQGPGEAFF.

This clonotype was detected ten times or more. The chain carries TRBV28 and TRBJ2-7, with a tentative D call TRBD1 (5 bases). Germline V lookup: CDR1 MDHEN, CDR2 SYDVKM. Trimming pared 3 bases from V and 7 bases from J, leaving 16 bases between. This CDR3 is built from 14 residues. The CDR3 loop reads CASSFQGRLWEQYF. CDR3 bases: TGTGCCAGCAGTTTCCAGGGAAGGTTGTGGGAGCAGTACTTC.

This clonotype was seen repeatedly, ten times or more. The gene calls are TRBV20-1 and TRBJ2-3, with D unresolved. Trimming left V 3 bases short and J 0 bases short, with 10 bases between. CDR3 size: 14 residues. CDR1 is DFQATT and CDR2 is SNEGSKA in the germline V gene (reference sequence). The DNA for the CDR3 is TGCAGTGCTAGGGCTGTAACTAGCACAGATACGCAGTATTTT. It yields the protein CSARAVTSTDTQYF.

This clonotype was recorded at least ten times. The V call is TRBV28, the J call TRBJ2-1; 13 nucleotides agree with TRBD2. The CDR3 contains 17 residues. J gave up 0 bases and V 8 bases, and 7 bases lay outside the gene matches. Looked up from germline, CDR1 is MDHEN and CDR2 is SYDVKM. The CDR3 spells CASGGLAGSSSYNEQFF. The CDR3 DNA follows: TGTGCCAGCGGGGGACTAGCGGGATCAAGCTCCTACAATGAGCAGTTCTTC.

There are many counts of this clonotype. CDR3 sequence: CASSFLGTDTQYF. DNA of the CDR3: TGTGCCAGCAGTTTCTTGGGAACAGATACGCAGTATTTT. The chain uses TRBV12-3 or TRBV12-4 and TRBJ2-3; no clear D. The CDR3 runs 13 residues. V was cut by 3 bases and J by 3 bases, with 7 bases left in between.

V usage is TRBV5-1 and J usage is TRBJ2-5; 8 positions match TRBD2. The V and J ends lost 3 bases and 5 bases, in that order; junction bases with no gene match: 9. The CDR3 has 15 amino acids. Germline CDR1 reads SGHRS; CDR2 reads YFSETQ. The CDR3 DNA reads as TGCGCCAGCAGCTGGAGGGCTGGCGGGGGGGAGACCCAGTACTTC. Protein: CASSWRAGGGETQYF.

This clonotype was seen ten or more times. The gene calls are TRBV20-1 and TRBJ1-2, with unresolved D. V lost 3 bases and J 2 bases, leaving 10 bases between the germline ends. The CDR3 has 13 residues. The germline V gene encodes CDR1 DFQATT and CDR2 SNEGSKA (reference sequence). CDR3 protein: CSARRGRNYGYTF. The DNA of the CDR3 is TGCAGTGCTAGGCGTGGCAGGAACTATGGCTACACCTTC.

In this sample, this clonotype turned up many times. This chain's CDR3 is CASSQDVRRYTF. In DNA, the CDR3 is TGTGCCAGCAGCCAAGATGTTCGGCGGTACACCTTC. The chain employs TRBV3-1 and TRBJ1-2; no firm D call. This CDR3 region has 12 residues. The germline gives CDR1 LGHDT, CDR2 YNNKEL (reference sequence). The V gene lost 0 bases and the J gene lost 11 bases, with 10 bases spanning the gap.

This clonotype was counted only a few times. The chain is built from TRBV4-1 and TRBJ2-7; D not certain. The germline V gene encodes CDR1 MGHRA and CDR2 YSYEKL. V dropped 0 bases and J dropped 2 bases, with 5 bases sitting between them. The CDR3 consists of 13 residues. DNA of the CDR3: TGCGCCAGCAGCCAAGATGACCCCTACGAGCAGTACTTC. Amino acids: CASSQDDPYEQYF.

This clonotype was counted many times. This chain links TRBV27 with TRBJ2-7; 7 positions match TRBD1. Trimming took 1 base from V and 0 from J; bases not matched to a gene: 6. The CDR3 covers 16 residues. The germline V gene encodes CDR1 MNHEY and CDR2 SMNVEV (reference sequence). CDR3 sequence: CASSLFGAGGSYEQYF. For the CDR3, the DNA is TGTGCCAGCAGTTTATTCGGGGCAGGGGGCTCCTACGAGCAGTACTTC.

The V gene is TRBV6-2 or TRBV6-3, the J gene TRBJ2-7; D remains ambiguous. Germline V CDR1 and CDR2: MNHEY, SVGEGT. Trimming left V 2 bases short and J 6 bases short, with 5 bases between. There are 11 residues in the CDR3. CDR3 in amino acids: CASSYGREQYF. The CDR3 nucleotides read TGTGCCAGCAGTTACGGGCGCGAGCAGTACTTC.

This clonotype was picked up many times. The J gene is TRBJ2-5, the V gene TRBV12-5; 10 nucleotides align to TRBD1. With 3 bases clipped from V and 3 bases from J, the junction kept 7 bases outside the gene matches. The CDR3 extends over 16 amino acids. Germline V gene data show CDR1 as LGHNT and CDR2 as FRNRAP. In nucleotides, the CDR3 is TGTGCTAGTGGTTTTGGGACAGGGGTTCCAGAAGAGACCCAGTACTTC. Its protein is CASGFGTGVPEETQYF.

Regarding this clonotype: This may arise from a read error, as a much more abundant clone is one base away. The gene calls are TRBV27 and TRBJ2-5; 7 bases line up with TRBD1. Germline V CDR1 and CDR2: MNHEY, SMNVEV (reference sequence). This CDR3 comprises 14 residues. J gave up 5 bases and V 6 bases, and 9 bases lay outside the gene matches. CDR3 nucleotides: TGTGCCAGCAGGGGACAGAGATTTGATGAGACCCAGTACTTC. It translates to CASRGQRFDETQYF.

This clonotype was found a few times. The chain uses TRBV15 and TRBJ2-2; 9 nucleotides align to TRBD2. The CDR3 runs to 18 residues. Per the germline V gene, CDR1 is LNHNV and CDR2 is YYDKDF (reference sequence). J gave up 1 base and V 0 bases, and 6 bases lay outside the gene matches. The CDR3 is CATSREGVAGVNTGELFF. The CDR3 region has the DNA TGTGCCACCAGCAGAGAAGGGGTAGCGGGGGTGAACACCGGGGAGCTGTTTTTT.

This clonotype has at least ten counts. The rearrangement joins TRBV20-1 to TRBJ1-5; 7 nucleotides agree with TRBD1. J was trimmed by 0 bases and V by 3 bases; bases with no gene match: 14. Looked up from germline, CDR1 is DFQATT and CDR2 is SNEGSKA (reference sequence). CDR3 length: 18 residues. CDR3 in DNA: TGCAGTGCTAGCGAGGACAGGAACTTCCTTTATAGCAATCAGCCCCAGCATTTT. Encoded protein: CSASEDRNFLYSNQPQHF.

V gene TRBV12-3 or TRBV12-4 combines with J gene TRBJ2-2; 7 bases fit TRBD1. J gave up 0 bases and V 6 bases, and 7 bases lay outside the gene matches. CDR3 length: 16 residues. CDR3 sequence (DNA): TGTGCCAGCAGCCGAGACAGGGTCTCGAACACCGGGGAGCTGTTTTTT. Its protein product is CASSRDRVSNTGELFF.

This clonotype was seen a few times. This chain joins TRBV5-1 and TRBJ2-7, with D hard to call. V dropped 2 bases and J dropped 2 bases, with 8 bases sitting between them. From germline, CDR1 is SGHRS and CDR2 YFSETQ. The CDR3 runs to 13 residues. The CDR3 loop is CASSFGQPYEQYF. CDR3 DNA sequence: TGCGCCAGCAGCTTCGGCCAGCCCTACGAGCAGTACTTC.